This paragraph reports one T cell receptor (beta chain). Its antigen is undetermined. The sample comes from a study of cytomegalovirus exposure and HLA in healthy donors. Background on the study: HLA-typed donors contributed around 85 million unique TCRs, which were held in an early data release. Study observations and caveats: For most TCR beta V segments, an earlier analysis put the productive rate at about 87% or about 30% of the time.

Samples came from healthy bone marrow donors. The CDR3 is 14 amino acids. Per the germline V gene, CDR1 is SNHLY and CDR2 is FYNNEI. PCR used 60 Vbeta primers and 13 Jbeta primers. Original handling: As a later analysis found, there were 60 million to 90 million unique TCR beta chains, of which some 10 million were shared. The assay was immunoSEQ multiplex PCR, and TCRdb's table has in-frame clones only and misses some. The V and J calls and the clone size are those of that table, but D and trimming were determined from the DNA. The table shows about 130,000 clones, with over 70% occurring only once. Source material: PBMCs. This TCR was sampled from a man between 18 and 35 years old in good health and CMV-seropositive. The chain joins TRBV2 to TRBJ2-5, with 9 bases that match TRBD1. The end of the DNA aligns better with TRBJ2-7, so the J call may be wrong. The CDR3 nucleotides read TGTGCCAGCAGTCTTGAACGGACAGGGGTCGAGCAGTACTTC. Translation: CASSLERTGVEQYF.